These 16 T cell receptor beta chains share one sample of origin, sequenced in a study of T cell repertoires in cytomegalovirus infection. TCRdb itself ran the reads through MiXCR, one entry per CDR3 protein. The table shows more than 400,000 distinct CDR3 sequences, with about 26% occurring only once. The sample consisted of PBMCs. All receptors derive from a human donor in good health (CMV status not recorded). Some clones in this sample may be carry-over from other donors' samples.

This clonotype appeared a few times. This chain connects TRBV12-3 or TRBV12-4 to TRBJ2-7, with TRBD1 identical over 9 bases. V was clipped by 3 bases and J by 2 bases; unmatched bases: 2. This CDR3 spans 14 amino acids. This CDR3 reads CASSLGTGTYEQYV. CDR3 coding DNA: TGTGCCAGCAGTTTGGGGACAGGGACCTACGAGCAGTACGTC.

This sequence joins TRBV7-3 and TRBJ1-6, with D perhaps matching TRBD1 (6 bases). CDR3 length: 15 amino acids. V dropped 8 bases and J dropped 9 bases, with 20 bases sitting between them. The germline V gene encodes CDR1 SGHTA and CDR2 FQGTGA. CDR3 DNA sequence: TGTGCCAGCGGATACTCGGGACACTTTAGTTCACCCCTCCACTTT. Protein sequence: CASGYSGHFSSPLHF.

V gene TRBV5-4 combines with J gene TRBJ1-1, with D tentatively TRBD1 (5 bases). Trimming shortened V by 4 bases and J by 1 base, and 11 bases separated the two germline ends. The CDR3 sequence is 14 residues long. Germline V gene data show CDR1 as SGHNT and CDR2 as YYREEE (reference sequence). The CDR3 loop reads CASSPGPSNTEAFF. The CDR3 DNA reads TGTGCCAGCAGCCCAGGGCCCTCGAACACTGAAGCTTTCTTT. The full variable domain, in which reference TRBV5-4 and TRBJ1-1 provide the parts outside the CDR3, is ETGVTQSPTHLIKTRGQQVTLRCSSQSGHNTVSWYQQALGQGPQFIFQYYREEENGRGNFPPRFSGLQFPNYSSELNVNALELDDSALYLCASSPGPSNTEAFFGQGTRLTVV.

The chain combines TRBV6-1 with TRBJ2-5; the match to TRBD1 covers 9 bases. CDR3 length equals 14 residues. CDR1 is MNHNS and CDR2 is SASEGT in the germline V gene. After removal of 1 base from V and 3 bases from J, the junction contained 0 bases not matched to a gene. The CDR3 here is CASSEGTGEETQYF. For the CDR3, the DNA is TGTGCCAGCAGTGAAGGGACAGGGGAAGAGACCCAGTACTTC.

The chain couples TRBV5-1 to TRBJ2-7, with D possibly being TRBD2 (6 bases). The CDR3 has 14 residues. The V end was cut by 3 bases, the J end by 7 bases, with 17 bases between. Germline values: CDR1 SGHRS, CDR2 YFSETQ. The CDR3 coding sequence is TGCGCCAGCAGCTGGAAGGGACCGGAGGGGGAGCAGTACTTC. It encodes CASSWKGPEGEQYF.

This clonotype was detected only a few times. The chain links TRBV28 to TRBJ1-2, with 8 positions matching TRBD1. Germline lookup yields CDR1 MDHEN and CDR2 SYDVKM. This CDR3 has 14 residues. The V gene end was trimmed by 6 bases and the J gene end by 4 bases; junction bases not matched to a gene: 7. CDR3 sequence: CASRGQVFGYGYTF. The CDR3 region has the DNA TGTGCCAGCAGGGGACAGGTTTTCGGCTATGGCTACACCTTC.

Comment on this clonotype: It is likely a read error, because the conserved phenylalanine at the end of the CDR3 is missing. The limits of the CDR3 on the DNA are not certain, so only TCRdb's listed CDR3 is given. J is TRBJ2-1 and V is TRBV6-6; TRBD1 is the table's D call and was not checked against the DNA. The CDR3 region is 12 residues in length, termini included. Germline V gene data show CDR1 as MNHNY and CDR2 as SVGAGI (reference sequence). The CDR3 reads CASSQQGGEQFS.

The V and J genes are TRBV7-2 and TRBJ1-1, with TRBD1 matching over 7 bases. The ends lost 1 base at V and 1 base at J; junction bases unmatched: 9. The germline V gene encodes CDR1 SGHTA and CDR2 FQGNSA. This CDR3 has 17 amino acids. CDR3 sequence (DNA): TGTGCCAGCAGCTTAGTCCCGCTGACAGGGACGAACACTGAAGCTTTCTTT. Residues: CASSLVPLTGTNTEAFF.

The genes are TRBV10-3 and TRBJ2-3, with 14 nucleotides matching TRBD2. Losses at the gene ends were 8 bases for V and 4 bases for J; bases not matched to a gene: 8. Germline CDR1 reads ENHRY; CDR2 reads SYGVKD. The CDR3 length is 16 residues. The CDR3 sequence is CAIGGLAGAGADTQYF. The CDR3 region has the DNA TGTGCCATCGGGGGACTAGCGGGAGCTGGGGCAGATACGCAGTATTTT.

The V and J genes are TRBV7-9 and TRBJ2-5, with unresolved D. V was pared by 2 bases and J by 5 bases, with 9 bases between. The CDR3 extends over 13 amino acids. Germline-derived CDR1 and CDR2 are SEHNR and FQNEAQ (reference sequence). The CDR3 DNA follows: TGTGCCAGCAGCTTACGGATCCGCGAGACCCAGTACTTC. Residues: CASSLRIRETQYF. Combining the CDR3 with reference TRBV7-9 and TRBJ2-5 gives the whole variable domain DTGVSQNPRHKITKRGQNVTFRCDPISEHNRLYWYRQTLGQGPEFLTYFQNEAQLEKSRLLSDRFSAERPKGSFSTLEIQRTEQGDSAMYLCASSLRIRETQYFGPGTRLLVL.

The chain joins TRBV25-1 to TRBJ2-1, with 12 bases identical to TRBD2. Germline-derived CDR1 and CDR2 are MGHDK and SYGVNS. Unmatched junction bases numbered 7, after V lost 6 bases and J lost 4 bases. CDR3 length: 16 residues. CDR3 nucleotide sequence: TGTGCCAGCAGCCCCCTGACTAGCGGGAGATACAATGAGCAGTTCTTC. Amino acid sequence: CASSPLTSGRYNEQFF.

The V gene is TRBV10-3, the J gene TRBJ2-7; TRBD1 matches 8 bases. The germline CDR1 and CDR2 sequences are ENHRY and SYGVKD. Trimming at V came to 11 bases and at J to 6 bases, leaving 9 bases not matched to a gene. The CDR3 totals 12 residues. For the CDR3, the DNA is TGTGCCGCCGGCGGGACAGGTGGCGAGCAGTACTTC. It is translated as CAAGGTGGEQYF.

This clonotype came up a few times. The chain carries TRBV28 and TRBJ1-2; 7 nucleotides line up with TRBD1. V gave up 6 bases and J gave up 3 bases; unmatched junction bases: 16. Germline CDR1 and CDR2: MDHEN and SYDVKM. This CDR3 region has 17 residues. The CDR3 spells CASSLGTDPRPDYGYTF. The CDR3 DNA sequence: TGTGCCAGCAGCCTCGGGACAGACCCTAGGCCAGACTATGGCTACACCTTC.

This clonotype was counted between two and nine times. V is TRBV28 and J is TRBJ2-7; 7 bases agree with TRBD1. V shed 2 bases and J 3 bases; nucleotides not matched to a gene: 7. Germline values: CDR1 MDHEN, CDR2 SYDVKM. The CDR3 covers 15 residues. CDR3 sequence: CASSLGDSSSYEQYV. The CDR3 DNA sequence: TGTGCCAGCAGTTTAGGGGACAGCTCGAGCTACGAGCAGTACGTC.

This clonotype came up a few times. V usage is TRBV14 and J usage is TRBJ2-1; weak D call: TRBD1 (6 bases). Germline CDR1 and CDR2: SGHDN and FVKESK. The V end was cut by 1 base, the J end by 9 bases, with 22 bases between. The CDR3 sequence is 17 residues long. CDR3 nucleotide sequence: TGTGCCAGCAGCCAAGTCGTCGGACAGCGGCGGCCCGGTGAGCAGTTCTTC. Encoded protein: CASSQVVGQRRPGEQFF.

The chain uses TRBV2 and TRBJ1-3; no clear D gene. The V gene lost 1 base and the J gene lost 0 bases, with 10 bases spanning the gap. Germline assignment: CDR1 SNHLY and CDR2 FYNNEI. The CDR3 covers 16 residues. CDR3 DNA: TGTGCCAGCAGTGAAGGGAACCGACCCTCTGGAAACACCATATATTTT. Protein sequence: CASSEGNRPSGNTIYF.